Listed below are T cell receptor beta chains from one sample, sequenced in a study of cytomegalovirus exposure and HLA in healthy donors. Sequenced by immunoSEQ multiplex PCR; TCRdb stores in-frame clones only, minus some. The sample lists around 110,000 clones; around three quarters were seen once. Sequenced sample: PBMCs. These receptors were collected from a man aged 25-40 years in good health and CMV-seropositive. The CDR3 runs from the conserved cysteine through the conserved F or W. Fields, in order: clone size, V gene, D gene, J gene, CDR3 DNA, CDR3 protein. D genes are given only for firm matches. The size field is filled for only some rows; it gives once, few, many or a size class.

NA	TRBV27	NA	TRBJ2-1	TGTGCCAGCAGTCTGCAGTCCTACAATGAGCAGTTCTTC	CASSLQSYNEQFF
few	TRBV30	NA	TRBJ1-2	TGTGCCTTCTCCCTCGGGTTCCGCGAGTCCTTC	CAFSLGFRESF
NA	TRBV9	NA	TRBJ2-3	TGTGCCAGCAGCGTAGGTCCTCGGACAGATACGCAGTATTTT	CASSVGPRTDTQYF
NA	TRBV28	NA	TRBJ1-5	TGTGCCAGCAGTAGGTATACTAATAGCAATCAGCCCCAGCATTTT	CASSRYTNSNQPQHF
NA	TRBV29-1	NA	TRBJ2-7	TGCAGCGTTGAGGGGGGACAGAACGAGCAGTACTTC	CSVEGGQNEQYF
NA	TRBV4-3	TRBD1	TRBJ2-1	TGCGCCAGCAGCCAAGAACCGAAAGGACAGGGGGCCTACAATGAGCAGTTCTTC	CASSQEPKGQGAYNEQFF
once	TRBV29-1	TRBD1	TRBJ1-2	TGCAGCGTTTGGGGGGACAGGAGCTATGGCTACACCTTC	CSVWGDRSYGYTF
NA	TRBV7-7	TRBD2	TRBJ2-5	TGTGCTAGCAGCTTCAGCGGGGGGGGGCTTTTGCAAGAGACCCAGTACTTC	CASSFSGGGLLQETQYF
once	TRBV4-2	NA	TRBJ2-5	TGTGCCAGCAGCCAAGATCAGGAGGGGATACAAGAGACCCAGTACTTC	CASSQDQEGIQETQYF
NA	TRBV27	TRBD1	TRBJ2-3	TGTGCCAGCAGTTTATTGGCGTTGGGGGACAGGCCTAGCACAGATACGCAGTATTTT	CASSLLALGDRPSTDTQYF
once	TRBV6-1	TRBD1	TRBJ2-6	TGTGCCAGCAGTGAAGCGCCCTCGGGTAGGGGACAGGGCCCCTCCGGGGCCAACGTCCTGACTTTC	CASSEAPSGRGQGPSGANVLTF
few	TRBV11-3	NA	TRBJ2-2	TGTGCCAGCAGCTTATCAGGGGCGGGCACCGGGGAGCTGTTTTTT	CASSLSGAGTGELFF
NA	TRBV11-1	TRBD2	TRBJ2-3	TGTGCCAGCAGCTCGGAGACTAGCGGGGTTGTCGATACGCAGTATTTT	CASSSETSGVVDTQYF
NA	TRBV15	NA	TRBJ2-7	TGTGCCACCAGCCATCTTAGCTCCTACGAGCAGTACTTC	CATSHLSSYEQYF
once	TRBV6-5	NA	TRBJ2-4	TGTGCCAGCAGTTACTCACCGGTAGCCAAAAACATTCAGTACTTC	CASSYSPVAKNIQYF
NA	TRBV27	NA	TRBJ1-1	TGTGCCAGCAGTTCGGTTTGGGGGCTGAACACTGAAGCTTTCTTT	CASSSVWGLNTEAFF
once	TRBV6-6	TRBD2	TRBJ2-5	TGTGCCAGCAGACGGACTAGCTCCGAGACCCAGTACTTC	CASRRTSSETQYF
NA	TRBV18	NA	TRBJ1-2	TGTGCCAGCTCACCACCTCACGACAGCCTGACTAACTATGGCTACACCTTC	CASSPPHDSLTNYGYTF
NA	TRBV5-1	TRBD1	TRBJ2-2	TGCGCCAGCAGCCCAGGGACAGCCAACACCGGGGAGCTGTTTTTT	CASSPGTANTGELFF
few	TRBV13	NA	TRBJ1-4	TGTGCCAGCAGCTTAGGAGAAGGGCGGGCTAATGAAAAACTGTTTTTT	CASSLGEGRANEKLFF
once	TRBV7-2	NA	TRBJ1-2	TGTGCCAGCAGCTTAGCGCTGGGAGGGTATGGCTACACCTTC	CASSLALGGYGYTF
NA	TRBV10-3	NA	TRBJ1-2	TGTGCCATCAGTCAGGGAACTAACTATGGCTACACCTTC	CAISQGTNYGYTF
NA	TRBV19	NA	TRBJ2-4	TGTGCCAGTAGTCCAGGGCGGCAGGACAGTCAGTACTTC	CASSPGRQDSQYF
few	TRBV7-3	NA	TRBJ2-2	TGTGCCAGCAGCTTGACCCAGGGCACCGGGGAGCTGTTTTTT	CASSLTQGTGELFF
few	TRBV11-1	NA	TRBJ2-1	TGTGCCAGCACCTTGTTCGCGGGGGCGCTCTCCTACAATGAGCAGTTCTTC	CASTLFAGALSYNEQFF
NA	TRBV18	TRBD2	TRBJ2-1	TGTGCCAGCTCACCCCGGACTAGCGGGAGGAACGATGAGCAGTTCTTC	CASSPRTSGRNDEQFF
once	TRBV27	NA	TRBJ1-2	TGTGCCAGCAGTTTCGGGGGGGCAGGGTATGGCTACACCTTC	CASSFGGAGYGYTF
once	TRBV19	NA	TRBJ2-3	TGTGCCAGTAGGGACGTCAGGGGGGCCTATCCCTTCACAGATACGCAGTATTTT	CASRDVRGAYPFTDTQYF